A selection of T cell receptor beta chains follows, all from one sample in a study of cytotoxic CD8 clonotypes in ibrutinib-treated CLL. Data came from immunoSEQ multiplex PCR; TCRdb stores just in-frame clones and leaves some out. The sample includes 120,000 to 150,000 clones, under 95% seen only once; the top ten take 10% to 12%. The sequenced sample was PBMCs, obtained after 12 months of ibrutinib treatment. The source of these receptors is a human donor with chronic lymphocytic leukemia. The CDR3 runs from the conserved cysteine through the conserved F or W. Fields, in order: clone size, J gene, D gene, V gene, CDR3 length, CDR3 protein, CDR3 DNA. A D gene is named only where the DNA matches it firmly. Expanded clones get a size class; other rows say once, few or many, or leave the size out.

clone_size: NA; j_call: TRBJ2-7; d_call: TRBD1; v_call: TRBV7-9; cdr3_length: 16; cdr3_aa: CASSLGFGTGVYEQYF; cdr3_nt: TGTGCCAGCAGCTTAGGTTTTGGGACAGGGGTCTACGAGCAGTACTTC
clone_size: NA; j_call: TRBJ1-5; d_call: TRBD1; v_call: TRBV7-2; cdr3_length: 14; cdr3_aa: CASSPDRVGQPQHF; cdr3_nt: TGTGCCAGCAGCCCCGACAGGGTTGGTCAGCCCCAGCATTTT
clone_size: NA; j_call: TRBJ1-2; d_call: NA; v_call: TRBV6-1; cdr3_length: 12; cdr3_aa: CASSEATYGYTF; cdr3_nt: TGTGCCAGCAGTGAAGCCACCTATGGCTACACCTTC
clone_size: NA; j_call: TRBJ1-2; d_call: NA; v_call: TRBV19; cdr3_length: 13; cdr3_aa: CATSIGPFYGYTF; cdr3_nt: TGTGCCACCAGTATCGGGCCTTTCTATGGCTACACCTTC
clone_size: NA; j_call: TRBJ2-7; d_call: TRBD2; v_call: TRBV7-2; cdr3_length: 14; cdr3_aa: CASTRLAGGGEQYF; cdr3_nt: TGTGCCAGCACCCGACTAGCGGGAGGGGGCGAGCAGTACTTC
clone_size: few; j_call: TRBJ1-1; d_call: NA; v_call: TRBV2; cdr3_length: 16; cdr3_aa: CASRPLDSEGYTEAFF; cdr3_nt: TGTGCCAGCAGACCACTCGACAGTGAGGGGTACACTGAAGCTTTCTTT
clone_size: once; j_call: TRBJ1-1; d_call: NA; v_call: TRBV29-1; cdr3_length: 11; cdr3_aa: CSAIQGSGAFF; cdr3_nt: TGCAGCGCCATACAAGGTTCCGGAGCTTTCTTT
clone_size: NA; j_call: TRBJ1-2; d_call: NA; v_call: TRBV19; cdr3_length: 16; cdr3_aa: CASTNWGDLNKDGYTF; cdr3_nt: TGTGCCAGTACCAATTGGGGGGACCTCAATAAGGATGGCTACACCTTC
clone_size: NA; j_call: TRBJ1-1; d_call: NA; v_call: TRBV6-5; cdr3_length: 14; cdr3_aa: CASRPTSLWTEAFF; cdr3_nt: TGTGCCAGCAGACCGACTTCTTTGTGGACTGAAGCTTTCTTT
clone_size: NA; j_call: TRBJ2-7; d_call: NA; v_call: TRBV27; cdr3_length: 16; cdr3_aa: CASSLSSPRSAYEQYF; cdr3_nt: TGTGCCAGCAGTTTATCGTCCCCTAGGAGTGCCTACGAGCAGTACTTC
clone_size: NA; j_call: TRBJ2-7; d_call: NA; v_call: TRBV27; cdr3_length: 12; cdr3_aa: CASSRSRYEQYF; cdr3_nt: TGTGCCAGCAGTCGATCCCGCTACGAGCAGTACTTC
clone_size: once; j_call: TRBJ1-4; d_call: NA; v_call: TRBV10-3; cdr3_length: 11; cdr3_aa: CAISEREKLFF; cdr3_nt: TGTGCCATCAGTGAGCGAGAAAAACTGTTTTTT
clone_size: NA; j_call: TRBJ1-1; d_call: NA; v_call: TRBV6-5; cdr3_length: 11; cdr3_aa: CASTYGGSAFF; cdr3_nt: TGTGCCAGCACCTACGGGGGTTCAGCTTTCTTT
clone_size: NA; j_call: TRBJ2-1; d_call: NA; v_call: TRBV7-9; cdr3_length: 12; cdr3_aa: CASSRGGEKQFF; cdr3_nt: TGTGCCAGCAGCCGAGGAGGGGAGAAGCAGTTCTTC
clone_size: NA; j_call: TRBJ2-1; d_call: NA; v_call: TRBV27; cdr3_length: 15; cdr3_aa: CASSLGGIRHNEQFF; cdr3_nt: TGTGCCAGCAGTCTGGGGGGAATTCGGCACAATGAGCAGTTCTTC
clone_size: NA; j_call: TRBJ2-7; d_call: NA; v_call: TRBV5-8; cdr3_length: 12; cdr3_aa: CASLINPYEQYF; cdr3_nt: TGTGCCAGCCTCATCAATCCCTACGAGCAGTACTTC
clone_size: NA; j_call: TRBJ1-4; d_call: NA; v_call: TRBV15; cdr3_length: 15; cdr3_aa: CATSTSLVTNEKLFF; cdr3_nt: TGTGCCACCAGCACATCCCTTGTAACTAATGAAAAACTGTTTTTT
clone_size: NA; j_call: TRBJ2-7; d_call: TRBD1; v_call: TRBV4-3; cdr3_length: 17; cdr3_aa: CASSQDSRTGDTYEQYF; cdr3_nt: TGCGCCAGCAGCCAAGACTCACGGACAGGGGATACCTACGAGCAGTACTTC
clone_size: NA; j_call: TRBJ1-2; d_call: NA; v_call: TRBV7-9; cdr3_length: 13; cdr3_aa: CASSSDRLYGYTF; cdr3_nt: TGTGCCAGCAGCTCCGACAGGCTCTATGGCTACACCTTC
clone_size: once; j_call: TRBJ1-1; d_call: TRBD1; v_call: TRBV5-1; cdr3_length: 13; cdr3_aa: CASSRTGGPEAFF; cdr3_nt: TGCGCCAGCAGCCGTACAGGGGGACCTGAAGCTTTCTTT
clone_size: NA; j_call: TRBJ2-2; d_call: NA; v_call: TRBV19; cdr3_length: 13; cdr3_aa: CASSPTNTGELFF; cdr3_nt: TGTGCCAGTAGTCCTACGAACACCGGGGAGCTGTTTTTT